This TCR beta chain was captured in a study of cytomegalovirus exposure and HLA in healthy donors. Findings and caveats of the study: An apparent linkage of common viral pathogens to several of the most significant clusters emerged in a later analysis. TRBV6-2, TRBV6-3 and some other V segments were excluded as indistinguishable. Associated with HLA alleles at 0.05 false discovery rate in a later analysis were about 17,000 TCR beta sequences.

Note on this clone: Its antigen is unidentified.

Every donor was a healthy person donating bone marrow. PCR employed 60 Vbeta and 13 Jbeta primers. TCRdb's copy holds only in-frame clones and misses some; the assay was immunoSEQ multiplex PCR. The table includes under 200,000 clones, roughly four fifths detected once. Trimming shortened V by 0 bases and J by 8 bases, and 16 bases separated the two germline ends. Germline V gene sequence: CDR1 MGHDK, CDR2 SYGVNS. This CDR3 has 16 amino acids. The chain couples TRBV25-1 to TRBJ1-4, with TRBD1 as a possible D gene (5 bases). Sequences were obtained from PBMCs. The source is a man between 25 and 39 years old in good health and CMV-seronegative. The CDR3 spells CASSEYYDSPAEKLFF. Here the CDR3 DNA reads TGTGCCAGCAGTGAATACTACGACAGTCCTGCGGAAAAACTGTTTTTT.